Listed here are 12 T cell receptor beta chains from one sample, sequenced in a study of blood T cell repertoires in COVID-19. Assay used: immunoSEQ multiplex PCR; TCRdb lists only in-frame clones, some missing. Found here are some 120,000 clones, more than 75% of them singletons; the top ten hold approximately 8%. Input material: peripheral blood. These receptors were obtained from a man aged 50 or older with acute or convalescent COVID-19.

The genes are TRBV21-1 and TRBJ2-5; the D call TRBD2 from the table was never checked on the DNA. TRBV21-1 is given as a pseudogene. The CDR3 extends over 12 amino acids. The CDR3 reads CASGGRQETQYF. CDR3 DNA: TGTGCCAGCGGCGGGAGGCAAGAGACCCAGTACTTC.

The chain links TRBV27 to TRBJ1-6, with 8 bases matching TRBD1. Trimming took 6 bases from V and 14 from J; bases not matched to a gene: 15. The CDR3 spans 15 residues. CDR1 and CDR2 (germline): MNHEY, SMNVEV (reference sequence). The CDR3 sequence: CASSWAGQVNVALHF. Here the CDR3 DNA reads TGTGCCAGCAGCTGGGCGGGACAGGTCAACGTGGCCCTCCACTTT.

V usage is TRBV5-1 and J usage is TRBJ2-4; D might be TRBD2 (6 bases). Trimming left V 4 bases short and J 10 bases short, with 18 bases between. The CDR3 contains 14 residues. Germline values: CDR1 SGHRS, CDR2 YFSETQ. The CDR3 region is CASSPGLPKGIQYF. The CDR3 bases are TGCGCCAGCAGCCCAGGACTACCCAAAGGAATTCAGTACTTC. Full variable domain (rest looked up from reference TRBV5-1 and TRBJ2-4): KAGVTQTPRYLIKTRGQQVTLSCSPISGHRSVSWYQQTPGQGLQFLFEYFSETQRNKGNFPGRFSGRQFSNSRSEMNVSTLELGDSALYLCASSPGLPKGIQYFGAGTRLSVL.

The V call is TRBV19, the J call TRBJ2-7; D may be TRBD2 (6 bases). The length of the CDR3 is 14 residues. Trimming left V 5 bases short and J 9 bases short, with 20 bases between. From germline, CDR1 is LNHDA and CDR2 SQIVND (reference sequence). For the CDR3, the DNA is TGTGCCAGTAGTCCCATTCTAGCGACGGGCGGGCAGTACTTC. Translation gives CASSPILATGGQYF.

This rearrangement joins TRBV5-4 to TRBJ2-3, with 9 bases lining up with TRBD1. Per germline, CDR1 SGHNT and CDR2 YYREEE (reference sequence). The CDR3 is 16 amino acids. V lost 4 bases to trimming and J lost 2 bases; unmatched junction nucleotides: 8. CDR3 in DNA: TGTGCCAGCAGCCCCTCGGACAGGGGAGTCACAGATACGCAGTATTTT. It specifies CASSPSDRGVTDTQYF.

The rearrangement joins TRBV10-2 to TRBJ1-5; 11 nucleotides match TRBD1. The V segment lost 4 bases and the J segment 6 bases; nucleotides outside the gene matches: 8. This CDR3 spans 16 amino acids. Germline CDR1 WSHSY, CDR2 SAAADI. In nucleotides, the CDR3 is TGCGCCAGCAGTGCCTGGACAGGGGGCGTTGGTCAGCCCCAGCATTTT. Translating it yields CASSAWTGGVGQPQHF.

The chain uses TRBV30 and TRBJ2-3, with 8 nucleotides matching TRBD2. The CDR3 is 15 residues long. Germline CDR1 GTSNPN, CDR2 SVGIG (reference sequence). The ends lost 1 base at V and 2 bases at J; junction bases unmatched: 5. CDR3 in amino acids: CAWSGSGGNTDTQYF. DNA for the CDR3: TGTGCCTGGAGTGGGAGCGGGGGTAACACAGATACGCAGTATTTT.

This clone turned up a few times. This sequence joins TRBV7-2 and TRBJ2-1; 10 positions match TRBD2. Trimming took 5 bases from V and 9 from J; bases not matched to a gene: 10. The length of the CDR3 is 15 residues. Germline V gene data show CDR1 as SGHTA and CDR2 as FQGNSA. The CDR3 DNA follows: TGTGCCAGCAGCGATAGCGGGAGGAATGGGGTTGAGCAGTTCTTC. This translates into CASSDSGRNGVEQFF.

V is TRBV10-2 and J is TRBJ1-5, with 9 bases that match TRBD1. V was clipped by 5 bases and J by 7 bases; unmatched bases: 3. In germline, CDR1 is WSHSY, CDR2 SAAADI. The CDR3 is 13 amino acids. The CDR3 loop reads CASSTGGWQPQHF. The CDR3 nucleotides read TGCGCCAGCAGTACAGGGGGCTGGCAGCCCCAGCATTTT.

V is TRBV7-8 and J is TRBJ2-2; a weak D match, TRBD1 (6 bases). CDR1 is SGHVS and CDR2 is FQNEAQ in the germline V gene. V shed 4 bases and J shed 6 bases, with 24 bases lying between them. This CDR3 has 18 residues. The CDR3 bases are TGTGCCAGCAGCTCGTTAGACAGGTCGCGAAGTGACGCCGGGGAGCTGTTTTTT. It codes for CASSSLDRSRSDAGELFF.

This chain connects TRBV7-2 to TRBJ1-2, with 11 bases identical to TRBD1. There are 15 residues in the CDR3. Germline assignment: CDR1 SGHTA and CDR2 FQGNSA. With V trimmed by 5 bases and J by 7 bases, 9 bases remained unmatched. The CDR3 spells CASSVNLGQGAGYTF. The CDR3 DNA follows: TGTGCCAGCAGCGTGAACCTCGGACAGGGGGCTGGCTACACCTTC.

This sequence joins TRBV19 and TRBJ1-5, with D possibly matching TRBD1 (5 bases). The CDR3 spans 18 residues. The germline gives CDR1 LNHDA, CDR2 SQIVND (reference sequence). V was trimmed by 6 bases and J by 9 bases, leaving 30 bases between them. The CDR3 spells CASSRSPTRGRAGWPQHF. CDR3 sequence (DNA): TGTGCCAGTAGCAGATCTCCTACTAGGGGACGGGCGGGATGGCCCCAGCATTTT.